This passage covers 32 T cell receptor beta chains from one sample sequenced in a study of blood T cells in healthy people across ages. The use of a sample-barcoded 5' primer and a J-beta primer mix characterized a second PCR of roughly 6 to 11 cycles. Via MiXCR, TCRdb re-called the 5' RACE reads, giving one row per CDR3 protein. The sample shows 650,000 to 800,000 distinct CDR3 sequences, under 65% of them seen only once. Sequencing used blood. These receptors all come from an elderly woman in good health.

The rearrangement uses TRBV29-1 and TRBJ2-7, with a possible D match to TRBD2 (7 bases). Germline CDR1 is SQVTM and CDR2 is ANQGSEA. The length of the CDR3 is 17 residues. The V end lost 7 bases, the J end lost 4 bases, and 29 bases lay between the germline ends. The CDR3 DNA follows: TGCAGCGATTCTTCCCCTGAGACAGGTGCAGCGGGGTACGAGCAGTACTTC. Translated, it gives CSDSSPETGAAGYEQYF.

This chain connects TRBV7-9 to TRBJ2-3; D perhaps matches TRBD2 (6 bases). CDR3 length equals 16 residues. The germline V gene has CDR1 SEHNR and CDR2 FQNEAQ (reference sequence). V gave up 3 bases and J gave up 2 bases, with 15 bases separating them. CDR3 sequence reads: CASSFGAGRNTDTQYF. The CDR3 DNA reads as TGTGCCAGCAGCTTTGGGGCGGGACGGAACACAGATACGCAGTATTTT.

As to this clonotype: The junction shows a germline mismatch at one end, possibly a read error. The chain joins TRBV20-1 to TRBJ1-1; D gene uncertain. Germline V CDR1 and CDR2: DFQATT, SNEGSKA (reference sequence). The CDR3 extends over 12 amino acids. The CDR3 bases are TGCAGTGTCCTTAGAGAGTACTCCGAAGGTTTCTTT. The encoded protein is CSVLREYSEGFF.

The rearrangement uses TRBV29-1 and TRBJ2-3, with 12 bases fitting TRBD2. Unmatched junction bases numbered 7, after V lost 7 bases and J lost 5 bases. The CDR3 sequence is 14 residues long. The germline V gene encodes CDR1 SQVTM and CDR2 ANQGSEA. CDR3 region: CSALAGGNLDTQYF. The CDR3 nucleotides are TGCAGCGCCCTAGCGGGAGGGAACTTAGATACGCAGTATTTT.

A word on this clonotype: One junction end does not reproduce the germline sequence, and a read error may be involved. The J gene is TRBJ2-1, the V gene TRBV2; TRBD1 might be the D (6 bases). The J call may be mistaken, given a closer DNA end match to TRBJ2-7. CDR1 and CDR2 from the germline V gene are SNHLY and FYNNEI. The CDR3 is made up of 13 amino acids. The CDR3 DNA reads TGTGACAGCAATGCACAGGGCTACAATGAGCAGTACTTC. This translates into CDSNAQGYNEQYF.

This clonotype appeared a few times. The V gene is TRBV29-1, the J gene TRBJ1-2; 8 nucleotides match TRBD1. The V gene end was trimmed by 2 bases and the J gene end by 5 bases; junction bases not matched to a gene: 7. The CDR3 sequence is 14 residues long. Germline V gives CDR1 SQVTM, CDR2 ANQGSEA. CDR3 nucleotide sequence: TGCAGCGTTGAAAAAAGACAGGGGTTTTATGGCTACACCTTC. Protein product: CSVEKRQGFYGYTF. Full variable domain (remainder filled in from reference TRBV29-1 and TRBJ1-2): SAVISQKPSRDICQRGTSLTIQCQVDSQVTMMFWYRQQPGQSLTLIATANQGSEATYESGFVIDKFPISRPNLTFSTLTVSNMSPEDSSIYLCSVEKRQGFYGYTFGSGTRLTVV.

This clonotype was seen repeatedly, ten times or more. The chain is built from TRBV12-3 or TRBV12-4 and TRBJ2-2; no clear D. The ends were cut back, 10 bases at V and 4 bases at J, with 10 bases in the middle. The length of the CDR3 is 12 residues. The CDR3 nucleotides are TGTGCCATCGACACCTCCACCGGGGAGCTGTTTTTT. It yields the protein CAIDTSTGELFF.

As regards this clonotype: A clone one base away is much larger, so this may be a read error. J is TRBJ2-5 and V is TRBV14, with TRBD2 identical over 7 bases. Germline V gives CDR1 SGHDN, CDR2 FVKESK. The length of the CDR3 is 13 residues. V lost 4 bases and J lost 11; bases outside the gene matches: 10. Written as DNA, the CDR3 is TGTGCCAGCAGCCTAACGGGGGGTAACGGGCAGTACTTC. It codes for CASSLTGGNGQYF.

This clonotype appeared many times. A read error may explain this, as a much larger clone is one base away. V is TRBV6-6 and J is TRBJ2-1; TRBD2 aligns across 7 bases. Germline lookup yields CDR1 MNHNY and CDR2 SVGAGI (reference sequence). V trimming: 7 bases; J trimming: 7 bases; junction bases outside the gene matches: 19. This CDR3 comprises 17 residues. CDR3 nucleotides: TGTGCCAGCACCAACGCCCCGGGGAGCGGGGATGATAATGAGCAGTTCTTC. It yields the protein CASTNAPGSGDDNEQFF.

Here the CDR3 reads CASSQLNRLMNTEAFF. The DNA of the CDR3 is TGTGCCAGCAGCCAATTGAACAGATTAATGAACACTGAAGCTTTCTTT. The genes are TRBV14 and TRBJ1-1; no clear D. Germline V gene lookup returns CDR1 SGHDN and CDR2 FVKESK. V was clipped by 2 bases and J by 0 bases, with 13 bases between them. This CDR3 is built from 16 residues.

V and J are TRBV5-1 and TRBJ2-2; no clear D gene. The germline gives CDR1 SGHRS, CDR2 YFSETQ. CDR3 length equals 13 residues. Trimming shortened V by 4 bases and J by 6 bases, and 10 bases separated the two germline ends. The CDR3 DNA reads as TGCGCCAGCAGCCCCGGTGCGGCCGGGGAGCTGTTTTTT. Protein: CASSPGAAGELFF.

This chain connects TRBV21-1 to TRBJ2-3; TRBD1 is taken as the D call from the table, unchecked against the DNA. TRBV21-1 is reported as a pseudogene. The CDR3 totals 17 residues. CDR3 region: CASSSGGDNPSTDTQYF. In DNA form, the CDR3 reads TGTGCCAGCAGTTCGGGGGGGGACAATCCTAGCACAGATACGCAGTATTTT.

A single count supports this clonotype. At one end, the junction sequence differs from germline, possibly due to a read error. V gene TRBV14 combines with J gene TRBJ2-1; 7 bases are shared with TRBD2. The germline V gene has CDR1 SGHDN and CDR2 FVKESK. The CDR3 spans 16 residues. The CDR3 loop is CASSQARLAFNKEQFF. The CDR3 nucleotides are TGTGCCAGCAGCCAAGCGCGACTAGCTTTTAACAAGGAGCAGTTCTTC. The whole variable domain, remainder taken from reference TRBV14 and TRBJ2-1, is EAGVTQFPSHSVIEKGQTVTLRCDPISGHDNLYWYRRVMGKEIKFLLHFVKESKQDESGMPNNRFLAERTGGTYSTLKVQPAELEDSGVYFCASSQARLAFNKEQFFGPGTRLTVL.

The chain couples TRBV10-3 to TRBJ2-1, with D tentatively TRBD1 (5 bases). The CDR3 consists of 12 residues. Trimming pared 4 bases from V and 7 bases from J, leaving 8 bases between. In germline, CDR1 is ENHRY, CDR2 SYGVKD. The DNA of the CDR3 is TGTGCCATCAGTGCAGGGTTGAATGAGCAGTTCTTC. This codes for CAISAGLNEQFF.

V usage is TRBV29-1 and J usage is TRBJ1-1; D is possibly TRBD1 (5 bases). Trimming removed 5 bases at V and 5 bases at J, with 18 bases between. Germline V gene lookup returns CDR1 SQVTM and CDR2 ANQGSEA. The CDR3 extends over 14 amino acids. CDR3 in DNA: TGCAGCGTTTGGGACCCGCAACCGGGGACTGAAGCTTTCTTT. Encoded protein: CSVWDPQPGTEAFF.

V gene TRBV5-1 combines with J gene TRBJ1-1; D ambiguous. Germline values: CDR1 SGHRS, CDR2 YFSETQ. The CDR3 sequence is 14 residues long. V lost 4 bases and J lost 0, with 10 bases in between. CDR3 residues: CASSVLGLNTEAFF. The DNA for the CDR3 is TGCGCCAGCAGCGTATTGGGCCTGAACACTGAAGCTTTCTTT.

This clonotype appeared many times. The rearrangement uses TRBV27 and TRBJ2-7, with 7 bases that match TRBD2. There are 15 residues in the CDR3. V gave up 5 bases and J gave up 2 bases; unmatched junction bases: 9. Germline V gene data show CDR1 as MNHEY and CDR2 as SMNVEV (reference sequence). The CDR3 reads CASSLRPSGTYEQYF. CDR3 DNA sequence: TGTGCCAGCAGTCTCCGACCTAGCGGAACCTACGAGCAGTACTTC.

V gene TRBV3-1 combines with J gene TRBJ1-4; D is perhaps TRBD1 (5 bases). V lost 1 base and J lost 4, with 16 bases in between. The germline gives CDR1 LGHDT, CDR2 YNNKEL (reference sequence). The CDR3 sequence is 17 residues long. The CDR3 region is CASSQGGPWEYNEKLFF. As DNA, the CDR3 is TGTGCCAGCAGCCAAGGGGGACCTTGGGAGTATAATGAAAAACTGTTTTTT. The entire variable domain, with the rest obtained from reference TRBV3-1 and TRBJ1-4, is as follows: DTAVSQTPKYLVTQMGNDKSIKCEQNLGHDTMYWYKQDSKKFLKIMFSYNNKELIINETVPNRFSPKSPDKAHLNLHINSLELGDSAVYFCASSQGGPWEYNEKLFFGSGTQLSVL.

This clonotype was seen more than once but under ten times. This clone may be a read error of a much larger clone one base away. The genes are TRBV28 and TRBJ2-1; unclear D gene. The J call could be wrong; TRBJ2-7 is a better fit for the DNA end. Germline V CDR1 and CDR2: MDHEN, SYDVKM. The CDR3 spans 13 residues. Here the CDR3 DNA reads TGTGCCAGCAGCCTAGACCATTACAATGAGCAGTACTTC. Protein sequence: CASSLDHYNEQYF.

This sequence joins TRBV18 and TRBJ2-3; 12 bases are a match to TRBD2. The germline V gene encodes CDR1 KGHSH and CDR2 LQKENI. V was clipped by 4 bases and J by 5 bases; unmatched bases: 7. This CDR3 has 16 amino acids. The CDR3 spells CASSLSTSGGRDTQYF. The CDR3 DNA sequence: TGTGCCAGCTCACTATCGACTAGCGGGGGAAGAGATACGCAGTATTTT.

The rearrangement uses TRBV27 and TRBJ1-2, with D possibly matching TRBD1 (6 bases). The V and J ends lost 5 bases and 7 bases respectively, with 17 bases between them. This CDR3 region has 14 residues. Per the germline V gene, CDR1 is MNHEY and CDR2 is SMNVEV (reference sequence). The DNA of the CDR3 is TGTGCCAGCAGTCCAAACAACAGGGCGGCTGGCTACACCTTC. As protein: CASSPNNRAAGYTF.

The V gene is TRBV20-1, the J gene TRBJ2-7; 9 bases align to TRBD2. The V gene's germline CDR1 is DFQATT and CDR2 SNEGSKA (reference sequence). Trimming cost V 3 bases and J 7 bases; bases outside gene matches: 10. This CDR3 has 14 residues. The CDR3 here is CSASLAGEYNEQYF. CDR3 in DNA: TGCAGTGCTAGTTTAGCGGGAGAGTATAATGAGCAGTACTTC.

This clonotype was seen many times. This chain uses TRBV4-2 with TRBJ2-3; D may be TRBD2 (5 bases). CDR3 length: 14 amino acids. CDR1 LGHNA and CDR2 YNFKEQ come from the germline V gene. Trimming removed 6 bases from V and 2 bases from J, with 12 bases in between. CDR3 bases: TGTGCCAGCAGGGGAGATCCTTACACAGATACGCAGTATTTT. As protein: CASRGDPYTDTQYF.

The chain joins TRBV21-1 to TRBJ2-1; whether TRBD2, the table's D call, matches the DNA was not checked. TRBV21-1 is annotated as a pseudogene. CDR3 length: 16 residues. CDR3 protein: CASSKPTSGRANEQFF. Here the CDR3 DNA reads TGTGCCAGCAGCAAACCGACTAGCGGGAGGGCCAATGAGCAGTTCTTC.

There are many counts of this clonotype. The rearrangement joins TRBV20-1 to TRBJ2-3, with D uncertain. V lost 4 bases, J lost 2 bases, and 13 bases lay in between. CDR1 DFQATT and CDR2 SNEGSKA come from the germline V gene (reference sequence). The CDR3 is made up of 14 amino acids. DNA for the CDR3: TGCAGTGCTAAGCCAAGCCCTGTCACAGATACGCAGTATTTT. The encoded protein is CSAKPSPVTDTQYF.

The chain uses TRBV4-1 and TRBJ2-3; D not resolved. The CDR3 consists of 16 residues. Trimming took off 1 base at V and 2 bases at J, with 13 bases between the two ends. From germline, CDR1 is MGHRA and CDR2 YSYEKL. CDR3 sequence reads: CASSQVAERNTDTQYF. The CDR3 DNA reads as TGCGCCAGCAGCCAAGTAGCCGAGAGAAACACAGATACGCAGTATTTT.

This rearrangement joins TRBV20-1 to TRBJ2-1, with 8 bases lining up with TRBD2. J lost 2 bases, V lost 1 base, and 7 bases had no gene match. The germline gives CDR1 DFQATT, CDR2 SNEGSKA (reference sequence). The CDR3 consists of 16 residues. The CDR3 sequence: CSARAFVAGTYNEQFF. DNA of the CDR3: TGCAGTGCTAGAGCCTTTGTAGCGGGGACCTACAATGAGCAGTTCTTC.

The V call is TRBV10-3, the J call TRBJ2-1; no clear D. Germline values: CDR1 ENHRY, CDR2 SYGVKD. This CDR3 has 12 residues. The V end lost 2 bases, the J end lost 6 bases, and 5 bases lay between the germline ends. The CDR3 region is CAISEGANEQFF. As DNA, the CDR3 is TGTGCCATCAGTGAGGGCGCCAATGAGCAGTTCTTC.

The chain uses TRBV20-1 and TRBJ1-3; D uncertain. Trimming stripped 3 bases from V and 2 bases from J, with 11 bases between. There are 14 residues in the CDR3. Germline CDR1 is DFQATT and CDR2 is SNEGSKA (reference sequence). Here the CDR3 reads CSARVGFAGNTIYF. CDR3 DNA: TGCAGTGCTAGGGTCGGGTTTGCTGGAAACACCATATATTTT.

Many counts were recorded for this clonotype. J is TRBJ2-4 and V is TRBV7-8; 8 bases agree with TRBD1. This CDR3 is 15 amino acids long. The germline gives CDR1 SGHVS, CDR2 FQNEAQ. J gave up 5 bases and V 4 bases, and 7 bases lay outside the gene matches. The CDR3 DNA follows: TGTGCCAGCAGCTGGCTAGACAGGGGCCAAAACATTCAGTACTTC. Its translation is CASSWLDRGQNIQYF.

Worth noting for this clonotype: This may be a read error: a much more frequent sequence differs by one nucleotide. The chain carries TRBV5-6 and TRBJ2-4; D is perhaps TRBD2 (6 bases). The tail of the sequence fits TRBJ2-7 better, so the J call may be wrong. The CDR3 has 19 residues. Germline V gene sequence: CDR1 SGHDT, CDR2 YYEEEE. The CDR3 nucleotides are TGTGCCAGCGACCCGCGGGACTGGATTTGGCGGGCGGAAGGCTACGAGCAGTACTTC. Translating it yields CASDPRDWIWRAEGYEQYF.

Of note for this clonotype: A much larger clone lies one base from this, so it may be a read error. The rearrangement joins TRBV10-1 to TRBJ2-7; 8 bases are shared with TRBD1. This CDR3 is built from 14 residues. Trimming cost V 8 bases and J 7 bases; bases outside gene matches: 13. Germline lookup yields CDR1 WNHNN and CDR2 SYGVQD (reference sequence). CDR3 amino acids: CASEVTGAYNEQYF. The CDR3 DNA sequence: TGCGCCAGCGAGGTGACAGGGGCCTACAATGAGCAGTACTTC.